The present entry profiles one T cell receptor (beta chain) with its context. The entry originates in a study of identical twins. One entry per CDR3 protein results from TCRdb running MiXCR on the 5' RACE reads. This sample has 430,000 or so distinct CDR3 sequences, with approximately 25% found just once. Germline CDR1 and CDR2: GTSNPN and SVGIG (reference sequence). This CDR3 comprises 13 residues. The V end was cut by 5 bases, the J end by 8 bases, with 16 bases between. The data were also submitted as part of a second study, on T cells expressing NK-cell markers.

V gene TRBV30 combines with J gene TRBJ2-1; D is unresolved. The sequencing sample was made of CD4+ T cells sorted from blood. This sequence was found in a woman aged 18-30 years in good health. CDR3 sequence (DNA): TGTGCCTGGGCGCCTAATTATATGGATGAGCAGTTCTTC. Protein: CAWAPNYMDEQFF.